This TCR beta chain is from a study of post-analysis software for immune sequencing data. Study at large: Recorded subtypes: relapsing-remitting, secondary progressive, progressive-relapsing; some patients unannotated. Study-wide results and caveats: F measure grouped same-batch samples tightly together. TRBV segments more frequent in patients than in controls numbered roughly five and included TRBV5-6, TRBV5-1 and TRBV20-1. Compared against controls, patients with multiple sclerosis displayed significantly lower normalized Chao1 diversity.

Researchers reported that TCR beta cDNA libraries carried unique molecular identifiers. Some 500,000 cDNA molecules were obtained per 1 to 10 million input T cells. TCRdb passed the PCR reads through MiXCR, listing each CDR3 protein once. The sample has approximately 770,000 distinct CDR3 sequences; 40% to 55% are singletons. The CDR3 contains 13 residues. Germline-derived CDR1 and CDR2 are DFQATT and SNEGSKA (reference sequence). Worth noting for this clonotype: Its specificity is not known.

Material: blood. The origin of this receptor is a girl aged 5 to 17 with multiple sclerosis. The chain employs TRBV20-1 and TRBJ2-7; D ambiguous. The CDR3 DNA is TGCAGCGCGCCTTACCCCGGCTCCTACGAGCAGTACTTC. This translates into CSAPYPGSYEQYF.